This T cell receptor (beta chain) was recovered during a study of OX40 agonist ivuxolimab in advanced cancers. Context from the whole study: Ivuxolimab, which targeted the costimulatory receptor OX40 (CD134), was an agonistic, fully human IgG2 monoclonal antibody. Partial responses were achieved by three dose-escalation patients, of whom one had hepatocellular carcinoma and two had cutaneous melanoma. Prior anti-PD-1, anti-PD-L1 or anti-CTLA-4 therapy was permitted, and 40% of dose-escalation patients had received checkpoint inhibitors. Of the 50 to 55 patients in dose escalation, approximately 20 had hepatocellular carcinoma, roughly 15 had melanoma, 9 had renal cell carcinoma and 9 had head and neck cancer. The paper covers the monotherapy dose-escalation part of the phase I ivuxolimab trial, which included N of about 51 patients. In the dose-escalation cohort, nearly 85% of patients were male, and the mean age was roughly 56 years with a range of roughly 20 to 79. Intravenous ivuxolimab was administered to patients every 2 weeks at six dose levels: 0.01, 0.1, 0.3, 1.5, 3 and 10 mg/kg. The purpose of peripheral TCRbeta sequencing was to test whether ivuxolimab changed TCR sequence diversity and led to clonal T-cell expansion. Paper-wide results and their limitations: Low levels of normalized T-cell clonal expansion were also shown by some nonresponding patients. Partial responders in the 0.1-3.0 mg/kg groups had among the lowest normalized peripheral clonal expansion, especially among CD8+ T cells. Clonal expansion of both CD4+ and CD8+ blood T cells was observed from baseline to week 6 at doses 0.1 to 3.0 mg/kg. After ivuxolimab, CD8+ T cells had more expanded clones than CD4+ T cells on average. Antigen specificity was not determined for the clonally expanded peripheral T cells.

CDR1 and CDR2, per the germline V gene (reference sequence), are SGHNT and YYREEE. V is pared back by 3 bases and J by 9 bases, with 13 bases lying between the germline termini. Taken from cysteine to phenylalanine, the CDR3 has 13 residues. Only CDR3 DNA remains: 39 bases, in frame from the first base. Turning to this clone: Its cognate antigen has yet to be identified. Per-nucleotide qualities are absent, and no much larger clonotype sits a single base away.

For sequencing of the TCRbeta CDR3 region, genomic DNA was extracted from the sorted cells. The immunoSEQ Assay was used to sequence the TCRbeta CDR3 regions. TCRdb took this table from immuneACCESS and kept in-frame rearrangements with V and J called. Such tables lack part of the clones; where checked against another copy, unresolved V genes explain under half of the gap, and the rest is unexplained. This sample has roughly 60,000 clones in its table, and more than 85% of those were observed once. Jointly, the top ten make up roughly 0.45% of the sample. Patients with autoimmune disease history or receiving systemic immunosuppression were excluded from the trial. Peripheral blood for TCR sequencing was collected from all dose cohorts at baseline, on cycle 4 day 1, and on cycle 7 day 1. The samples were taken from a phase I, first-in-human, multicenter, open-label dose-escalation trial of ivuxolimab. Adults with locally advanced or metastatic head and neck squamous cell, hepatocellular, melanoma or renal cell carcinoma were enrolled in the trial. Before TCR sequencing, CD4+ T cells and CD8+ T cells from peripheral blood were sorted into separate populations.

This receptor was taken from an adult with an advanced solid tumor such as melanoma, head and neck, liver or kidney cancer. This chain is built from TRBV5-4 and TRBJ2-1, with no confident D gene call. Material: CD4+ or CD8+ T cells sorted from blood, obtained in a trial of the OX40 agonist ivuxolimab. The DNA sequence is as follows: TGTGCCAGCAGCTGGGGTCGTCTTGGTGAGCAGTTCTTC. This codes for CASSWGRLGEQFF.